A single sample gave rise to the 26 T cell receptor beta chains below, sequenced in a study of T cells in women clearing cervical HPV infection. Repertoires were generated with immunoSEQ multiplex PCR, while TCRdb's copy carries only in-frame clones and drops some. The listing contains fewer than 35,000 clones. Specimen: blood buffy coat. These receptor sequences come from a woman aged 18-69 years with a cervical HPV16 infection that either progressed to CIN3+ or cleared (not recorded which).

As regards this clone: The sequenced fragment ends 3 residues before the CDR3 boundary, so the rest is inferred from the germline J gene. This chain connects TRBV18 to TRBJ2-4; D unresolved. The CDR3 runs 15 residues. Per the germline V gene, CDR1 is KGHSH and CDR2 is LQKENI. This CDR3 reads CASSPDIIANYGQYF. The DNA read from the CDR3 is TGTGCCAGCTCACCCGATATAATAGCTAACTATGGT. Together with reference TRBV18 and TRBJ2-4, the CDR3 gives the full variable domain: NAGVMQNPRHLVRRRGQEARLRCSPMKGHSHVYWYRQLPEEGLKFMVYLQKENIIDESGMPKERFSAEFPKEGPSILRIQQVVRGDSAAYFCASSPDIIANYGQYFGAGTRLSVL.

Notes on this clone: The observed sequence ends 3 residues before the CDR3 terminus, with the missing tail filled in from the germline J gene. The chain couples TRBV2 to TRBJ2-5; the match to TRBD1 covers 7 bases. The length of the CDR3 is 15 residues. V lost 7 bases, J lost 3 bases, and 11 bases stayed unmatched. Germline CDR1 SNHLY, CDR2 FYNNEI. The sequenced CDR3 bases are TGTGCCAGCACCACTAACTCCGGGACAGAAGAGACC. Amino acid sequence: CASTTNSGTEET. The whole CDR3 protein reads CASTTNSGTEETQYF.

The sequenced part of the CDR3 DNA is TGCAGTGCTGGGGACCTAGCGGAGACCACAGATACG. Translating gives CSAGDLAETTDT. The full CDR3 reads CSAGDLAETTDTQYF. The gene calls are TRBV20-1 and TRBJ2-3; 7 bases align to TRBD2. The read halts 3 residues ahead of the CDR3 end, with the missing end drawn from the germline J gene. Germline CDR1 reads DFQATT; CDR2 reads SNEGSKA (reference sequence). The CDR3 has 15 residues. V gave up 5 bases and J gave up 2 bases; unmatched junction bases: 10.

A word on this clone: The CDR3 end is not reached by the read, which stops 3 residues before it; the germline J gene fills it in. V and J are TRBV20-1 and TRBJ2-3; 8 nucleotides align to TRBD1. The V gene end was trimmed by 6 bases and the J gene end by 4 bases; junction bases not matched to a gene: 6. The CDR3 runs to 13 residues. CDR1 is DFQATT, CDR2 SNEGSKA, per germline (reference sequence). CDR3 DNA (partial): TGCAGTGCACCCGGGACAGGCTCAGATACG. This encodes CSAPGTGSDT. The complete CDR3 reads CSAPGTGSDTQYF.

A word on this clone: The read ends 3 residues before the CDR3 terminus; that terminus is restored from the germline J gene. The chain couples TRBV7-3 to TRBJ2-3; D is unresolved. V gave up 3 bases and J gave up 0 bases, with 4 bases separating them. CDR1 is SGHTA and CDR2 is FQGTGA in the germline V gene. This CDR3 spans 13 amino acids. CDR3 loop: CASSFMSTDTQYF. The part of the CDR3 DNA that was read is TGTGCCAGCAGCTTCATGAGCACAGATACG.

Regarding this clone: Coverage ceases 3 residues before the CDR3 finishes, and the germline J gene fills in the end. V gene TRBV20-1 combines with J gene TRBJ2-2; 9 nucleotides align to TRBD1. V lost 4 bases, J lost 6 bases, and 3 bases stayed unmatched. The CDR3 loop spans 13 amino acids. The germline V gene encodes CDR1 DFQATT and CDR2 SNEGSKA (reference sequence). The covered CDR3 bases are TGCAGTGCTATGACAGGGGGGGCCGGGGAG. Its translation is CSAMTGGAGE. The CDR3 in its entirety is CSAMTGGAGELFF.

Note on this clone: The DNA ends 3 residues before the CDR3 does, and the rest of the CDR3 is filled in from the germline J gene. The J gene is TRBJ1-3, the V gene TRBV19; unclear D gene. V was clipped by 3 bases and J by 0 bases, with 6 bases between them. The CDR3 extends over 14 amino acids. CDR1 is LNHDA, CDR2 SQIVND, per germline (reference sequence). The CDR3 bases that were read are TGTGCCAGTAGTATTAATCTCTCTGGAAACACC. Amino acid sequence: CASSINLSGNT. The whole CDR3 sequence is CASSINLSGNTIYF.

A remark on this clone: From the germline J gene comes the end of the CDR3, since the read stops 3 residues before it. This sequence joins TRBV2 and TRBJ2-3; possibly TRBD2 for D (6 bases). Trimming left V 6 bases short and J 6 bases short, with 10 bases between. The CDR3 runs to 12 residues. Germline V lookup: CDR1 SNHLY, CDR2 FYNNEI. Incomplete CDR3 DNA: TGTGCCAGCAGACTTCTAGCGGATACG. The encoded protein is CASRLLADT. The full CDR3 is CASRLLADTQYF. The variable domain in full, completed from reference TRBV2 and TRBJ2-3, reads EPEVTQTPSHQVTQMGQEVILRCVPISNHLYFYWYRQILGQKVEFLVSFYNNEISEKSEIFDDQFSVERPDGSNFTLKIRSTKLEDSAMYFCASRLLADTQYFGPGTRLTVL.

As to this clone: The CDR3 end lies 3 residues beyond the end of the read and is filled in from the germline J gene. The V call is TRBV13, the J call TRBJ1-2, with 9 bases fitting TRBD1. CDR1 PRHDT and CDR2 FYEKMQ come from the germline V gene (reference sequence). After removal of 5 bases from V and 2 bases from J, the junction contained 3 bases not matched to a gene. The CDR3 has 14 amino acids. The sequenced CDR3 bases are TGTGCCAGCAGCCAAGGGACAGGGAACTATGGC. It specifies CASSQGTGNYG. The whole CDR3 region reads CASSQGTGNYGYTF.

Notes on this clone: The read terminates 3 residues before the CDR3 end, so the remaining end is supplied by the germline J gene. The V and J genes are TRBV30 and TRBJ1-6, with D perhaps matching TRBD1 (5 bases). The CDR3 length is 16 residues. Germline V CDR1 and CDR2: GTSNPN, SVGIG (reference sequence). Between the trimmed V and J ends, which lost 0 bases and 0 bases, there was a span of 9 bases. The CDR3 region is CAWSVGGGSYNSPLHF. The sequenced part of the CDR3 DNA is TGTGCCTGGAGTGTCGGGGGTGGCTCCTATAATTCACCC.

A remark on this clone: Read data end 3 residues before the CDR3 end; the end is taken from the germline J gene. The chain couples TRBV20-1 to TRBJ1-5, with TRBD1 matching 11 bases. J gave up 1 base and V 8 bases, and 7 bases lay outside the gene matches. CDR3 length: 15 residues. CDR1 is DFQATT, CDR2 SNEGSKA, per germline (reference sequence). CDR3 protein: CSLQGDRGSNQPQHF. Incomplete CDR3 DNA: TGCAGTCTTCAAGGGGACAGGGGGAGCAATCAGCCC.

This clone shows up as medium-sized by frequency. From the germline J gene comes the end of the CDR3, since the read stops 3 residues before it. J is TRBJ2-7 and V is TRBV6-1; D not resolved. Germline V gene sequence: CDR1 MNHNS, CDR2 SASEGT. The CDR3 runs 14 residues. Trimming took 0 bases from V and 3 from J, leaving 9 bases between them. CDR3: CASSEAAGNYEQYF. The DNA read from the CDR3 is TGTGCCAGCAGTGAAGCAGCAGGAAACTACGAG.

A word on this clone: The CDR3 goes on 3 residues after the read ends, and that part is filled in from the germline J gene. This chain uses TRBV20-1 with TRBJ1-2; maybe TRBD1 (5 bases). Germline V lookup: CDR1 DFQATT, CDR2 SNEGSKA (reference sequence). V lost 5 bases, J lost 6 bases, and 13 bases lay in between. This CDR3 has 12 residues. CDR3 in amino acids: CSAERGRNGYTF. The DNA read from the CDR3 is TGCAGTGCTGAGCGGGGCAGGAATGGC.

Of note for this clone: The observed sequence ends 3 residues before the CDR3 terminus, with the missing tail filled in from the germline J gene. The chain employs TRBV7-2 and TRBJ2-2; D may be TRBD2 (6 bases). The CDR3 spans 15 residues. The V end lost 3 bases, the J end lost 0 bases, and 8 bases lay between the germline ends. Germline CDR1 and CDR2: SGHTA and FQGNSA. The DNA read from the CDR3 is TGTGCCAGCAGCTTTGGGGGGACGAACACCGGGGAG. It encodes CASSFGGTNTGE. The CDR3 in its entirety is CASSFGGTNTGELFF.

A note on this clone: The read gets to within 3 residues of the CDR3 end, and the germline J gene fills in the rest. This chain connects TRBV30 to TRBJ2-7; D is perhaps TRBD1 (5 bases). V lost 4 bases to trimming and J lost 6 bases, with 13 bases between them. The CDR3 totals 12 residues. Germline loops: CDR1 GTSNPN, CDR2 SVGIG (reference sequence). CDR3 DNA, as far as it was read: TGTGCCTGGAACAGGTTGGGCGGCGAG. Translation gives CAWNRLGGE. The CDR3 in its entirety is CAWNRLGGEQYF.

Notes on this clone: Read data end 3 residues before the CDR3 end; the end is taken from the germline J gene. The chain couples TRBV7-9 to TRBJ2-1; D not certain. Trimming cost V 1 base and J 5 bases, with 12 bases left between them. CDR3 size: 15 residues. Germline V CDR1 and CDR2: SEHNR, FQNEAQ (reference sequence). The CDR3 bases that were read are TGTGCCAGCAGCTTAGGTCAGGATATACACAATGAG. Protein: CASSLGQDIHNE. The complete CDR3 reads CASSLGQDIHNEQFF. The whole variable domain, filled in from reference TRBV7-9 and TRBJ2-1, reads DTGVSQNPRHKITKRGQNVTFRCDPISEHNRLYWYRQTLGQGPEFLTYFQNEAQLEKSRLLSDRFSAERPKGSFSTLEIQRTEQGDSAMYLCASSLGQDIHNEQFFGPGTRLTVL.

The DNA read from the CDR3 is TGTGCCAGCAGCCCGGGGGGGGAGTCCTACGAG. Residues: CASSPGGESYE. The CDR3 in its entirety is CASSPGGESYEQYF. The chain couples TRBV7-7 to TRBJ2-7; 8 bases map to TRBD2. The read finishes 3 residues shy of the CDR3 end, and the germline J gene is used to complete it. Germline loops: CDR1 SSHAT, CDR2 FNYEAQ (reference sequence). The CDR3 sequence is 14 residues long. With 5 bases clipped from V and 1 base from J, the junction kept 4 bases outside the gene matches. The full variable domain, rest sourced from reference TRBV7-7 and TRBJ2-7, is GAGVSQSPRYKVTKRGQDVTLRCDPISSHATLYWYQQALGQGPEFLTYFNYEAQPDKSGLPSDRFSAERPEGSISTLTIQRTEQRDSAMYRCASSPGGESYEQYFGPGTRLTVT.

Notes on this clone: The CDR3 is cut off 3 residues early in the read; its end comes from the germline J gene. The chain carries TRBV5-6 and TRBJ1-2; D not certain. This CDR3 has 13 amino acids. Trimming cost V 1 base and J 4 bases, with 8 bases left between them. Germline loops: CDR1 SGHDT, CDR2 YYEEEE. The covered CDR3 bases are TGTGCCAGCAGCTTGTATGTCAGCTATGGC. Amino acids: CASSLYVSYG. The full-length CDR3 reads as CASSLYVSYGYTF.

A word on this clone: The CDR3 end falls 3 residues outside the read, so it is completed with the germline J gene. The rearrangement links TRBV7-9 to TRBJ2-7, with D tentatively TRBD2 (6 bases). Trimming took off 5 bases at V and 0 bases at J, with 14 bases between the two ends. CDR1 and CDR2 (germline): SEHNR, FQNEAQ (reference sequence). This CDR3 spans 15 amino acids. CDR3: CASSASADSSYEQYF. Incomplete CDR3 DNA: TGTGCCAGCAGCGCTAGCGCCGATAGCTCCTACGAG.

In regard to this clone: The read halts 3 residues ahead of the CDR3 end, with the missing end drawn from the germline J gene. The chain recombines TRBV6-1 with TRBJ2-7; 12 bases line up with TRBD1. Germline assignment: CDR1 MNHNS and CDR2 SASEGT. The CDR3 loop spans 16 amino acids. The V gene end was trimmed by 2 bases and the J gene end by 6 bases; junction bases not matched to a gene: 8. Partial CDR3 DNA: TGTGCCAGCAGTGAAACGGTGGGACAGGGGGCGGCCGAG. This gives the protein CASSETVGQGAAE. The entire CDR3 sequence reads CASSETVGQGAAEQYF.

As concerns this clone: The read falls 3 residues short of the CDR3 end, and the missing part is taken from the germline J gene. The rearrangement joins TRBV6-9 to TRBJ1-5; D call uncertain. CDR3 size: 21 residues. Germline values: CDR1 MNHGY, CDR2 SVAAGI. Trimming stripped 2 bases from V and 0 bases from J, with 26 bases between. The CDR3 here is CASSYPLILLNSGLSNQPQHF. CDR3 DNA, as far as it was read: TGTGCCAGCAGTTATCCACTAATACTCCTCAATTCGGGTCTTAGCAATCAGCCC.

In regard to this clone: The observed sequence ends 3 residues before the CDR3 terminus, with the missing tail filled in from the germline J gene. The chain has TRBV7-3 and TRBJ1-1; D call uncertain. Trimming stripped 1 base from V and 3 bases from J, with 15 bases between. CDR1 is SGHTA and CDR2 is FQGTGA in the germline V gene. CDR3 size: 16 residues. This CDR3 reads CASSLIGRGLDTEAFF. The part of the CDR3 DNA that was read is TGTGCCAGCAGCTTAATCGGCCGGGGTCTGGACACTGAA. The entire variable domain, with the rest obtained from reference TRBV7-3 and TRBJ1-1, is as follows: GAGVSQTPSNKVTEKGKYVELRCDPISGHTALYWYRQSLGQGPEFLIYFQGTGAADDSGLPNDRFFAVRPEGSVSTLKIQRTERGDSAVYLCASSLIGRGLDTEAFFGQGTRLTVV.

Comment on this clone: The read terminates 3 residues before the CDR3 end, so the remaining end is supplied by the germline J gene. This chain uses TRBV28 with TRBJ1-6, with a tentative D call TRBD1 (6 bases). This CDR3 has 21 residues. The germline V and J ends were trimmed by 4 bases and 0 bases, with 25 bases remaining between them. In germline, CDR1 is MDHEN, CDR2 SYDVKM. The CDR3 sequence: CASSSMGHGESRSSYNSPLHF. The sequenced CDR3 bases are TGTGCCAGCAGTTCGATGGGACACGGGGAATCCCGAAGCTCCTATAATTCACCC.

Concerning this clone: The read ends 3 residues shy of where the CDR3 ends; the end is completed using the germline J gene. This rearrangement joins TRBV13 to TRBJ2-1; possibly TRBD1 for D (6 bases). Germline values: CDR1 PRHDT, CDR2 FYEKMQ (reference sequence). V lost 4 bases and J lost 6, with 13 bases in between. The CDR3 is 14 amino acids. CDR3 residues: CASSSLPRGNEQFF. Incomplete CDR3 DNA: TGTGCCAGCAGCTCCCTCCCCAGGGGCAATGAG. Full variable domain (missing parts from reference TRBV13 and TRBJ2-1): AAGVIQSPRHLIKEKRETATLKCYPIPRHDTVYWYQQGPGQDPQFLISFYEKMQSDKGSIPDRFSAQQFSDYHSELNMSSLELGDSALYFCASSSLPRGNEQFFGPGTRLTVL.

CDR3 loop: CASRLGHISNQPQHF. CDR3 DNA (partial): TGTGCCAGCAGGCTGGGACACATTAGCAATCAGCCC. The rearrangement joins TRBV6-2 or TRBV6-3 to TRBJ1-5, with D maybe TRBD1 (6 bases). The CDR3 goes on 3 residues after the read ends, and that part is filled in from the germline J gene. CDR3 length: 15 amino acids. The V and J ends lost 6 bases and 0 bases respectively, with 12 bases between them. Germline CDR1 and CDR2: MNHEY and SVGEGT.

The CDR3 loop reads CASSLEGYPHDYTF. CDR3 DNA (partial): TGTGCCAGCAGCTTAGAAGGGTATCCCCACGAC. V and J are TRBV7-9 and TRBJ1-2; D not certain. The read ends 3 residues shy of where the CDR3 ends; the end is completed using the germline J gene. Germline V gene data show CDR1 as SEHNR and CDR2 as FQNEAQ (reference sequence). The CDR3 runs 14 residues.